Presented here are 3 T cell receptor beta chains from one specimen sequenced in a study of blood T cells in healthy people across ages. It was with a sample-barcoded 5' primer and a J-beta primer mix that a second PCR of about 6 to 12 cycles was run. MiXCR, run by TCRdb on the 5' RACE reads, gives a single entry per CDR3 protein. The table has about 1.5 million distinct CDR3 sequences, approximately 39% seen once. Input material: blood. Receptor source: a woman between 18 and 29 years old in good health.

The CDR3 loop reads CASSSWDSGNYGYTF. The CDR3 nucleotides are TGTGCCAGCAGTTCCTGGGACAGCGGAAACTATGGCTACACCTTC. The chain employs TRBV6-2 or TRBV6-3 and TRBJ1-2, with 7 bases fitting TRBD1. J lost 2 bases, V lost 4 bases, and 7 bases had no gene match. This CDR3 has 15 amino acids. The germline V gene encodes CDR1 MNHEY and CDR2 SVGEGT.

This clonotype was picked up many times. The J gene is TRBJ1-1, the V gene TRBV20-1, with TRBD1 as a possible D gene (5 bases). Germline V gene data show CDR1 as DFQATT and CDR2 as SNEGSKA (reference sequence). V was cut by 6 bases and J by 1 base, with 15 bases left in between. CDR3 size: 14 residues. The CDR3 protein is CSAGRQGENTEAFF. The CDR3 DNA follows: TGCAGTGCAGGGAGGCAGGGAGAGAACACTGAAGCTTTCTTT.

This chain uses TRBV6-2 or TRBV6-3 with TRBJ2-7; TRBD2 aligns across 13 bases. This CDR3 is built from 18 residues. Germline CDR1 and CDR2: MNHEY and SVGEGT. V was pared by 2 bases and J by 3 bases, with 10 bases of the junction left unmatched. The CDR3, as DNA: TGTGCCAGCAGTTACCCCCGGACTAGCGGGGGAACTTTCTACGAGCAGTACTTC. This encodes CASSYPRTSGGTFYEQYF.